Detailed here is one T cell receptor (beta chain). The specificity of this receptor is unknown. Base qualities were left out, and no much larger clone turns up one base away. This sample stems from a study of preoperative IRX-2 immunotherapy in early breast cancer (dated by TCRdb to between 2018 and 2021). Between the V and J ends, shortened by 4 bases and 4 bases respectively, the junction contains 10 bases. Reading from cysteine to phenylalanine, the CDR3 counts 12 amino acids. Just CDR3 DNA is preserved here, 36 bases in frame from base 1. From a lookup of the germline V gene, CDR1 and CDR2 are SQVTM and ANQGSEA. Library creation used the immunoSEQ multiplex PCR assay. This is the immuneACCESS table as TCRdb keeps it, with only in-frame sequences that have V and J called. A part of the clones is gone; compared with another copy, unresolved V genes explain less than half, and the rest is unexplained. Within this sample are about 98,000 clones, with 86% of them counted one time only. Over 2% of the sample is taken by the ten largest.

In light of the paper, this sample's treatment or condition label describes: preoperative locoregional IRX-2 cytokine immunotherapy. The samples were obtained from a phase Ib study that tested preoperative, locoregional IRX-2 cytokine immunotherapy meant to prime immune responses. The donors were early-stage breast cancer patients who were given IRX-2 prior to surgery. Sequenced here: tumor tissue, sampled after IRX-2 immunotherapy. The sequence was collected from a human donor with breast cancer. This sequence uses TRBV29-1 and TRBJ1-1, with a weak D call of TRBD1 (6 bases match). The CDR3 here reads CSVADRTTEAFF. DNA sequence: TGCAGCGTTGCAGACAGGACCACTGAAGCTTTCTTT.